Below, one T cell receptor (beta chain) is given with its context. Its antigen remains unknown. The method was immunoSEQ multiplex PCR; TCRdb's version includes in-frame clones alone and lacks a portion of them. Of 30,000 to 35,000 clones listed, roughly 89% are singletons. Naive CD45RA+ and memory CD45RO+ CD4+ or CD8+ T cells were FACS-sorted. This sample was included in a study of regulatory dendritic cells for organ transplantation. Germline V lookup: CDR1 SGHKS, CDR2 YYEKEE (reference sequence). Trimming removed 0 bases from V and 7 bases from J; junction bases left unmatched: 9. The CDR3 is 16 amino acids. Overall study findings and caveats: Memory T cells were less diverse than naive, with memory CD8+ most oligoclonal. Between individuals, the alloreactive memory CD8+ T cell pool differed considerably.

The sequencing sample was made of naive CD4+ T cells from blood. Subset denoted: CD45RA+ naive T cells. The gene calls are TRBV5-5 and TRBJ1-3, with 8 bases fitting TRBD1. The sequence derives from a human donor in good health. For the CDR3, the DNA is TGTGCCAGCAGCTTGGCATTGACAGGGGTAACGAACACCATATATTTT. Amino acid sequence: CASSLALTGVTNTIYF.